The T cell receptor (beta chain) described here comes from a study of STAT5B mutations in CD4+ large granular lymphocyte leukemia. CDR1 is MNHEY, CDR2 SVGAGI, per germline. Deletions cut 0 bases from V and 0 bases from J, with 5 bases between. The CDR3 runs to 15 residues. Sequencing was performed with immunoSEQ multiplex PCR; in TCRdb, only in-frame clones are kept and a portion is missing. The sample holds about 8,100 clones, about 74% seen once. This clone was recorded a few times. Its target is unknown. Whole-study results and caveats: Compared with healthy controls (2/35), patient top clones favored TRBV06 (8/27).

The receptor's source is an older woman with CD4+ T-cell large granular lymphocyte leukemia. The V gene is TRBV6-5, the J gene TRBJ1-4; no definite D call. Sequenced sample: PBMCs. The CDR3 nucleotides are TGTGCCAGCAGTTACTCGAGGGCAACTAATGAAAAACTGTTTTTT. Its protein product is CASSYSRATNEKLFF.